This T cell receptor (beta chain) was identified in a study of diagnostic markers for celiac disease (dated by TCRdb to the early 2020s). The CDR3 has 14 amino acids, counting the end cysteine and phenylalanine. The DNA is not on file. Looking up the germline V gene (reference sequence) yields CDR1 LNHDA and CDR2 SQIVND. TCRdb names Illumina MiSeq as the instrument used. The reads were reprocessed in TCRdb, with one entry per CDR3 protein sequence and no accompanying DNA. The sample table gives around 7,500 distinct CDR3 sequences. The ten largest account for approximately 5.8% of the sample. A note on this clonotype: Its recognized antigen is unknown.

The receptor was isolated from a human donor. This table probably holds off-target reads from a library built for another chain. The sequencing sample was made of either unsorted cells or a sorted T cell fraction (not recorded which). The sequence is built from TRBV19 and TRBJ2-7; the D call from TCRdb, TRBD1, cannot be confirmed without DNA. The CDR3 here reads CASSTRQGADEQYF.